The 22 T cell receptor beta chains reported below all come from one sample, sequenced in a study of blood T cell repertoires in COVID-19. This table comes from immunoSEQ multiplex PCR, and its TCRdb copy is limited to in-frame clones, with some not included. The sample comprises just over 250,000 clones, more than 85% of which are singletons, and 2.5% to 3% rests with the top ten. Material for sequencing was peripheral blood. All receptors come from a person aged 18-35 years with COVID-19, enrolled during active disease.

The rearrangement uses TRBV4-3 and TRBJ2-7; 15 bases align to TRBD2. The CDR3 loop spans 18 amino acids. The junction had 6 bases not matched to a gene; V was cut back by 1 base and J by 2 bases. Germline V gene data show CDR1 as LGHNA and CDR2 as YSLEER. This CDR3 reads CASSQVGLAGGLPYEQYF. The CDR3 bases are TGCGCCAGCAGCCAAGTCGGACTAGCGGGAGGGCTACCCTACGAGCAGTACTTC.

V is TRBV19 and J is TRBJ1-6, with unresolved D. Trimming removed 5 bases from V and 10 bases from J, with 15 bases in between. This CDR3 comprises 14 residues. The germline gives CDR1 LNHDA, CDR2 SQIVND (reference sequence). In DNA form, the CDR3 reads TGTGCCAGTAGTCCCATTGGAGGGCCCTCACCCCTCCACTTT. Protein: CASSPIGGPSPLHF.

V and J are TRBV11-3 and TRBJ2-5; TRBD2 matches 16 bases. J was trimmed by 5 bases and V by 5 bases; bases with no gene match: 8. The CDR3 consists of 17 residues. Looked up from germline, CDR1 is SGHNT and CDR2 is YENEEA. Here the CDR3 reads CASSPGTSGGGPETQYF. In DNA, the CDR3 is TGTGCCAGCAGCCCCGGGACTAGCGGGGGGGGACCGGAGACCCAGTACTTC.

About this clone: In the same sample, other DNA sequences code for this CDR3. The genes are TRBV12-3 or TRBV12-4 and TRBJ1-2; D may be TRBD1 (6 bases). Trimming shortened V by 4 bases and J by 6 bases, and 12 bases separated the two germline ends. The CDR3 length is 13 residues. The CDR3 DNA follows: TGTGCCAGCAGTTCCGGCCAGGGGAATGGCTACACCTTC. Its protein is CASSSGQGNGYTF.

This rearrangement joins TRBV28 to TRBJ1-2, with 8 nucleotides matching TRBD1. The CDR3 has 14 residues. V lost 7 bases and J lost 3; bases outside the gene matches: 7. Germline V gene data show CDR1 as MDHEN and CDR2 as SYDVKM. CDR3 region: CASTQDRDYYGYTF. CDR3 coding DNA: TGTGCCAGCACTCAGGACAGGGATTACTATGGCTACACCTTC.

The genes are TRBV28 and TRBJ1-2; 8 nucleotides line up with TRBD1. The trim removed 3 bases at V and 6 bases at J, leaving 0 bases unmatched. CDR3 length equals 12 residues. Germline-derived CDR1 and CDR2 are MDHEN and SYDVKM. CDR3 coding DNA: TGTGCCAGCAGTTTGACAGGGGATGGCTACACCTTC. It encodes CASSLTGDGYTF.

The rearrangement joins TRBV9 to TRBJ1-2; 9 nucleotides match TRBD1. This CDR3 is built from 14 residues. V was pared by 7 bases and J by 2 bases, with 6 bases of the junction left unmatched. Germline V gene lookup returns CDR1 SGDLS and CDR2 YYNGEE. CDR3 sequence reads: CASRETGGNYGYTF. CDR3 in DNA: TGTGCCAGCCGAGAGACAGGGGGAAACTATGGCTACACCTTC.

J is TRBJ1-1 and V is TRBV24-1; D call uncertain. The V and J ends lost 2 bases and 4 bases respectively, with 7 bases between them. The CDR3 has 13 residues. CDR1 is KGHDR, CDR2 SFDVKD, per germline. In nucleotides, the CDR3 is TGTGCCACCAGTGATTCCGGTCGCACTGAAGCTTTCTTT. It encodes CATSDSGRTEAFF.

V usage is TRBV9 and J usage is TRBJ1-2, with 10 nucleotides matching TRBD1. The ends lost 4 bases at V and 5 bases at J; junction bases unmatched: 5. This CDR3 spans 14 amino acids. The germline V gene encodes CDR1 SGDLS and CDR2 YYNGEE. The DNA of the CDR3 is TGTGCCAGCAGCTCCCGGGACAGGGGTTATGGCTACACCTTC. It specifies CASSSRDRGYGYTF.

The CDR3 loop reads CASSTFSGRAREQFF. As DNA, the CDR3 is TGTGCCAGCAGCACATTTAGCGGGAGGGCCCGGGAGCAGTTCTTC. V gene TRBV21-1 combines with J gene TRBJ2-1; no DNA check was done on the table's D call, TRBD2. TRBV21-1 is a pseudogene locus. The CDR3 has 15 residues.

This rearrangement joins TRBV5-8 to TRBJ2-1; 7 bases line up with TRBD2. Germline-derived CDR1 and CDR2 are SGHTS and YDEGEE. This CDR3 is built from 14 residues. After removal of 0 bases from V and 6 bases from J, the junction contained 3 bases not matched to a gene. The DNA of the CDR3 is TGTGCCAGCAGCTTGGGAACGGGGGGCAATGAGCAGTTCTTC. This gives the protein CASSLGTGGNEQFF.

This sequence joins TRBV11-2 and TRBJ1-3, with D possibly matching TRBD1 (6 bases). The CDR3 sequence is 16 residues long. V lost 8 bases to trimming and J lost 0 bases, with 17 bases between them. From germline, CDR1 is SGHAT and CDR2 FQNNGV. The CDR3 sequence: CASGDRRISSGNTIYF. CDR3 bases: TGTGCCAGCGGCGACAGGAGGATTAGCTCTGGAAACACCATATATTTT.

The rearrangement uses TRBV4-3 and TRBJ2-1; 10 bases agree with TRBD2. This CDR3 is 15 amino acids long. CDR1 is LGHNA, CDR2 YSLEER, per germline. V lost 4 bases, J lost 8 bases, and 8 bases stayed unmatched. In DNA, the CDR3 is TGCGCCAGCAGCCCGGGGGTAGCGGGAGGCTATGAGCAGTTCTTC. Translated: CASSPGVAGGYEQFF.

This chain joins TRBV4-1 and TRBJ2-7; no firm D call. CDR3 length equals 14 residues. The germline V and J ends were trimmed by 3 bases and 3 bases, with 12 bases remaining between them. CDR1 MGHRA and CDR2 YSYEKL come from the germline V gene. The CDR3 is CASSQGATRYEQYF. CDR3 sequence (DNA): TGCGCCAGCAGCCAGGGCGCAACCCGCTACGAGCAGTACTTC.

The chain is built from TRBV12-5 and TRBJ2-7, with D perhaps TRBD1 (5 bases). V gave up 0 bases and J gave up 3 bases, with 15 bases separating them. Per germline, CDR1 LGHNT and CDR2 FRNRAP. The CDR3 consists of 16 residues. In nucleotides, the CDR3 is TGTGCTAGTGGTTTGGTACTTGCAGGGAATCGCTACGAGCAGTACTTC. Amino acid sequence: CASGLVLAGNRYEQYF. Full variable domain (rest looked up from reference TRBV12-5 and TRBJ2-7): DARVTQTPRHKVTEMGQEVTMRCQPILGHNTVFWYRQTMMQGLELLAYFRNRAPLDDSGMPKDRFSAEMPDATLATLKIQPSEPRDSAVYFCASGLVLAGNRYEQYFGPGTRLTVT.

V and J are TRBV7-2 and TRBJ1-6; weak D call: TRBD1 (6 bases). The CDR3 extends over 14 amino acids. Deletions cut 3 bases from V and 7 bases from J, with 10 bases between. Per germline, CDR1 SGHTA and CDR2 FQGNSA. CDR3 nucleotide sequence: TGTGCCAGCAGCTTCAACAGGGACAATTCACCCCTCCACTTT. Its protein is CASSFNRDNSPLHF.

The chain uses TRBV12-3 or TRBV12-4 and TRBJ2-2, with D possibly matching TRBD2 (6 bases). V lost 11 bases, J lost 1 base, and 11 bases lay in between. The CDR3 length is 13 residues. The CDR3 DNA is TGTGCCGGGCTGACTAGGAACACCGGGGAGCTGTTTTTT. It is translated as CAGLTRNTGELFF.

V and J are TRBV7-2 and TRBJ2-3, with 7 bases fitting TRBD2. V was clipped by 1 base and J by 10 bases; unmatched bases: 8. This CDR3 is 14 amino acids long. The germline V gene has CDR1 SGHTA and CDR2 FQGNSA. CDR3 sequence reads: CASSLGLDAGAQYF. The CDR3 bases are TGTGCCAGCAGCTTAGGCCTAGACGCGGGGGCGCAGTATTTT.

In nucleotides, the CDR3 is TGTGCCAGCAGCTTCCAGGGGGAGAGGACTGAAGCTTTCTTT. This translates into CASSFQGERTEAFF. The V and J genes are TRBV7-9 and TRBJ1-1; 7 bases align to TRBD1. V shed 3 bases, J shed 5 bases, and the junction held 6 bases outside the gene matches. This CDR3 is built from 14 residues. Per germline, CDR1 SEHNR and CDR2 FQNEAQ (reference sequence).

This chain links TRBV25-1 with TRBJ1-2; D is ambiguous. The CDR3 spans 13 residues. Germline lookup yields CDR1 MGHDK and CDR2 SYGVNS. V was shortened by 5 bases and J by 5 bases, with 12 bases between the two germline ends. The DNA for the CDR3 is TGTGCCAGCAGTATTGGGAGGTTTTATGGCTACACCTTC. It codes for CASSIGRFYGYTF.

The CDR3: CASSTGVLADTQYF. The CDR3 nucleotides read TGTGCCAGCAGTACAGGGGTACTAGCAGATACGCAGTATTTT. The chain is built from TRBV4-2 and TRBJ2-3, with 7 bases matching TRBD1. Unmatched junction bases numbered 7, after V lost 6 bases and J lost 4 bases. This CDR3 region has 14 residues. Germline V lookup: CDR1 LGHNA, CDR2 YNFKEQ.

The chain employs TRBV29-1 and TRBJ2-5; possibly TRBD1 for D (5 bases). Trimming removed 5 bases from V and 3 bases from J, with 16 bases in between. Germline V gene lookup returns CDR1 SQVTM and CDR2 ANQGSEA. The CDR3 extends over 14 amino acids. The CDR3 spells CSVWAGYGEETQYF. The CDR3 nucleotides are TGCAGCGTTTGGGCAGGGTATGGGGAAGAGACCCAGTACTTC.